A selection of T cell receptor beta chains follows, all from one sample in a study of cytomegalovirus exposure and HLA in healthy donors. Generated by immunoSEQ multiplex PCR, the TCRdb table keeps only in-frame clones and is missing some. The table shows around 150,000 clones, with around 64% occurring only once. What was sequenced was PBMCs. These receptors all come from a woman aged 30 to 39 in good health and CMV-seronegative. CDR3s include the opening cysteine and the closing phenylalanine or tryptophan. The D gene is left open where the match is weak. Rows may omit the clone size; those that give it use once, few, many or a size class.

CDR3 DNA	CDR3 protein	J gene	V gene	clone size	D gene
TGTGCCAGCAGCTTAAGCGGGAGGGCCTCAGAGACCCAGTACTTC	CASSLSGRASETQYF	TRBJ2-5	TRBV9	-	TRBD2
TGTGCCAGCAGTGTTTCCGCAGACTACGAGCAGTACTTC	CASSVSADYEQYF	TRBJ2-7	TRBV2	-	-
TGTGCCAGCAGCCGTAGACAGGGGAGGACTGAAGCTTTCTTT	CASSRRQGRTEAFF	TRBJ1-1	TRBV5-8	-	TRBD1
TGTGCCAGCAGGGTGGGCCCCTACGAGCAGTACTTC	CASRVGPYEQYF	TRBJ2-7	TRBV27	-	-
TGTGCCAGCAGCCCTGGCGGAAACACCATATATTTT	CASSPGGNTIYF	TRBJ1-3	TRBV9	-	-
TGTGCCAGTACTCCCGGTATTTGGGGTAAGGGGCACAATGAGCAGTTCTTC	CASTPGIWGKGHNEQFF	TRBJ2-1	TRBV19	-	-
TGTGCTAGCAGCCCACTAGCGGGAGGAGATACGCAGTATTTT	CASSPLAGGDTQYF	TRBJ2-3	TRBV7-7	few	TRBD2
TGTGCCAGCAGAAGCGGGGAAGAGCAGTACTTC	CASRSGEEQYF	TRBJ2-7	TRBV6-5	-	TRBD2
TGTGCCAGCAGCCCGGACAGCGAGAACACTGAAGCTTTCTTT	CASSPDSENTEAFF	TRBJ1-1	TRBV7-9	few	-
TGTGCCAGCAGTGAATTAGGGGCGGGAATCTACACCTTC	CASSELGAGIYTF	TRBJ1-2	TRBV2	-	-
TGTGCCAGCAGTTACTCGGGTGGGAGGGCCCAGGAGCAGTACTTC	CASSYSGGRAQEQYF	TRBJ2-5	TRBV6-6	-	TRBD2
TGTGCCAGCTCCCAGAAGAACGAGCAGTACTTC	CASSQKNEQYF	TRBJ2-7	TRBV25-1	-	-
TGTGCCAGCAGCCTGGAACAGGGGAATCAGCCCCAGCATTTT	CASSLEQGNQPQHF	TRBJ1-5	TRBV4-2	-	TRBD1
TGTGCCAGCAGCGCCATAGCGGGAGGGCACAATGAGCAGTTCTTC	CASSAIAGGHNEQFF	TRBJ2-1	TRBV9	-	TRBD2
TGTGCCAGCACCGAGATGGGGGCGAAGGACGAGCAGTACTTC	CASTEMGAKDEQYF	TRBJ2-7	TRBV5-5	-	-
TGTGCCAGCAGCTTAGGAACAGCGGGGGAGCAGTTCTTC	CASSLGTAGEQFF	TRBJ2-1	TRBV7-3	-	TRBD2
TGTGCCAGCAGCTTAATGGACTTCAAAGAGACCCAGTACTTC	CASSLMDFKETQYF	TRBJ2-5	TRBV11-2	-	-
TGTGCCACCATGGGGACAGGGGGTGTCGGGGAGCTGTTTTTT	CATMGTGGVGELFF	TRBJ2-2	TRBV2	-	TRBD1
TGCGCCAGCAGCCAAGGACAGGCCCTTGGCAATCAGCCCCAGCATTTT	CASSQGQALGNQPQHF	TRBJ1-5	TRBV4-1	once	-
TGTGCCAGCAGGCGCCGGGACTTTTTTTCCTACGAGCAGTACTTC	CASRRRDFFSYEQYF	TRBJ2-7	TRBV27	-	-